This T cell receptor beta chain was profiled in a study of shared clonotypes between healthy human individuals. Study findings and constraints: It was the non-shared clonotypes that had lower generation probabilities than clonotypes shared by all four donors. With several donors compared, about 5.2% of naive CD4 clonotypes were shared.

Naive CD8 cells lacked CD45RO and underwent positive selection for CCR7, leaving out terminally differentiated effector memory CD45RA+ cells. The data were produced by immunoSEQ multiplex PCR, yet TCRdb's version contains in-frame clones alone and is incomplete. The sample carries 2 million to 2.5 million clones, over 85% recorded once. In the case of this clone: Antigen: not known.

CDR1 WSHSY and CDR2 SAAADI come from the germline V gene. The V end lost 4 bases, the J end lost 5 bases, and 12 bases lay between the germline ends. CDR3 size: 15 residues. The chain combines TRBV10-2 with TRBJ1-6; D remains ambiguous. The sequencing input was naive CD8+ T cells sorted from blood. This receptor was obtained from a man younger than 30 in good health. The CDR3 DNA reads TGCGCCAGCAGTGGAGAGGCGCGGAATAATTCACCCCTCCACTTT. It codes for CASSGEARNNSPLHF.